This T cell receptor (beta chain) appears in the sequencing data of a study of T cells in Graves' hyperthyroidism and ophthalmopathy. Study-wide points: Blood also carried most thyroid clonotypes expanded above 0.001. The model's output predicted ophthalmopathy at a median of roughly seven months prior to onset.

The germline V and J ends were trimmed by 0 bases and 1 base, with 13 bases remaining between them. The CDR3 loop spans 15 amino acids. Germline V CDR1 and CDR2: DFQATT, SNEGSKA (reference sequence). If no ophthalmopathy progression occurred within 18 months, Graves' hyperthyroidism was stable. The PBMCs were sourced from fresh peripheral blood (approximately 9 ml). Comments on this clonotype: Its target is unknown.

What was amplified from RNA transcripts were TCR beta CDR3 regions. RT-PCR in the first round (using the HTBI primer set) targeted the TCR CDR3. TCRdb re-called the multiplex PCR reads with MiXCR, one entry per CDR3 protein. The data contain 700,000 or so distinct CDR3 sequences, about a sixth of them singletons. Material for sequencing was blood. J is TRBJ2-7 and V is TRBV20-1, with D possibly matching TRBD1 (5 bases). This TCR was sampled from a man younger than 35 with Graves' hyperthyroidism. The DNA of the CDR3 is TGCAGTGCTAGAGATCGGGTGACAGCATCCTACGAGCAGTACTTC. Protein sequence: CSARDRVTASYEQYF.